The 30 T cell receptor beta chains below all came from one sample that was sequenced in a study of T cell responses to AZD1222 COVID-19 vaccine. Clones were sequenced by immunoSEQ multiplex PCR, and TCRdb holds only the in-frame ones, with some missing. The repertoire has approximately 160,000 clones, around 88% of them found once; the top ten carry 2% to 2.5%. The sample in question was peripheral blood, obtained on day 0 of AZD1222 vaccination. The source is an adult in good health.

The rearrangement links TRBV9 to TRBJ2-2, with 7 bases lining up with TRBD1. CDR3 length equals 14 residues. The V segment lost 4 bases and the J segment 4 bases; nucleotides outside the gene matches: 4. Germline V gene sequence: CDR1 SGDLS, CDR2 YYNGEE. The DNA of the CDR3 is TGTGCCAGCAGCTCTTGGGACAGCACCGGGGAGCTGTTTTTT. Its protein product is CASSSWDSTGELFF.

The chain joins TRBV5-6 to TRBJ1-1, with 9 positions matching TRBD1. The CDR3 loop spans 17 amino acids. J gave up 5 bases and V 4 bases, and 15 bases lay outside the gene matches. Germline-derived CDR1 and CDR2 are SGHDT and YYEEEE. The CDR3 spells CASSPGQGLRGYTEAFF. The CDR3 bases are TGTGCCAGCAGCCCCGGACAGGGGCTCAGGGGGTATACTGAAGCTTTCTTT.

The chain combines TRBV7-8 with TRBJ1-2, with a possible D match to TRBD1 (6 bases). V lost 1 base and J lost 14, with 14 bases in between. Germline lookup yields CDR1 SGHVS and CDR2 FQNEAQ. CDR3 size: 12 residues. As DNA, the CDR3 is TGTGCCAGCAGCTTAGTGGGAGGGGGTCGGACCTTC. Protein product: CASSLVGGGRTF.

The chain combines TRBV7-9 with TRBJ2-1; D is ambiguous. CDR1 is SEHNR, CDR2 FQNEAQ, per germline (reference sequence). The V end lost 8 bases, the J end lost 5 bases, and 10 bases lay between the germline ends. The CDR3 is made up of 12 amino acids. CDR3 region: CASPAPDNEQFF. CDR3 DNA: TGTGCCAGCCCCGCCCCGGACAATGAGCAGTTCTTC. The full variable domain, in which reference TRBV7-9 and TRBJ2-1 provide the parts outside the CDR3, is DTGVSQNPRHKITKRGQNVTFRCDPISEHNRLYWYRQTLGQGPEFLTYFQNEAQLEKSRLLSDRFSAERPKGSFSTLEIQRTEQGDSAMYLCASPAPDNEQFFGPGTRLTVL.

This chain joins TRBV2 and TRBJ1-1; D gene ambiguous. Trimming shortened V by 4 bases and J by 1 base, and 10 bases separated the two germline ends. The CDR3 has 14 amino acids. The germline V gene encodes CDR1 SNHLY and CDR2 FYNNEI. CDR3 in amino acids: CASSAGRTNTEAFF. CDR3 nucleotides: TGTGCCAGCAGTGCCGGGCGGACGAACACTGAAGCTTTCTTT.

V usage is TRBV20-1 and J usage is TRBJ1-1, with 9 nucleotides matching TRBD1. The CDR3 runs 11 residues. V lost 3 bases, J lost 10 bases, and 3 bases stayed unmatched. CDR1 and CDR2 from the germline V gene are DFQATT and SNEGSKA (reference sequence). The CDR3 region is CSASRQGGAFF. The CDR3, as DNA: TGCAGTGCTAGCCGACAGGGGGGAGCTTTCTTT.

The chain recombines TRBV7-2 with TRBJ1-5, with D unclear. The V and J ends lost 5 bases and 1 base respectively, with 12 bases between them. Germline CDR1 is SGHTA and CDR2 is FQGNSA. CDR3 length: 15 residues. As DNA, the CDR3 is TGTGCCAGCAGCCCAAGCCGTTCCAGCAATCAGCCCCAGCATTTT. Translated, it gives CASSPSRSSNQPQHF.

J is TRBJ2-5 and V is TRBV7-9; D gene ambiguous. The germline CDR1 and CDR2 sequences are SEHNR and FQNEAQ (reference sequence). The CDR3 spans 12 residues. The V gene lost 1 base and the J gene lost 6 bases, with 6 bases spanning the gap. The CDR3 sequence: CASSLVMQTQYF. The CDR3 coding sequence is TGTGCCAGCAGCTTAGTAATGCAGACCCAGTACTTC. Looking up the rest from reference TRBV7-9 and TRBJ2-5 gives the full variable domain: DTGVSQNPRHKITKRGQNVTFRCDPISEHNRLYWYRQTLGQGPEFLTYFQNEAQLEKSRLLSDRFSAERPKGSFSTLEIQRTEQGDSAMYLCASSLVMQTQYFGPGTRLLVL.

V and J are TRBV4-3 and TRBJ1-2, with D perhaps matching TRBD1 (5 bases). This CDR3 comprises 17 residues. In germline, CDR1 is LGHNA, CDR2 YSLEER. Deletions cut 4 bases from V and 1 base from J, with 19 bases between. The CDR3 here is CASSLSSGGAFNYGYTF. DNA of the CDR3: TGCGCCAGCAGCCTCTCCTCGGGAGGGGCGTTTAACTATGGCTACACCTTC.

The V call is TRBV6-2 or TRBV6-3, the J call TRBJ2-5; maybe TRBD2 (5 bases). CDR3 length equals 14 residues. In germline, CDR1 is MNHEY, CDR2 SVGEGT. V lost 6 bases to trimming and J lost 4 bases, with 15 bases between them. The CDR3 region has the DNA TGTGCCAGCAGCCGACCGGGGTACCTAGAGACCCAGTACTTC. It specifies CASSRPGYLETQYF.

The chain links TRBV6-2 or TRBV6-3 to TRBJ2-7; TRBD2 might be the D (7 bases). CDR3 size: 14 residues. Germline values: CDR1 MNHEY, CDR2 SVGEGT. With 3 bases removed from V and 3 bases from J, the gap between germline ends came to 12 bases. The CDR3 sequence is CASSYGGGSYEQYF. In DNA, the CDR3 is TGTGCCAGCAGTTATGGCGGGGGCAGCTACGAGCAGTACTTC.

V usage is TRBV7-6 and J usage is TRBJ2-3, with 9 bases identical to TRBD2. CDR1 and CDR2 from the germline V gene are SGHVS and FNYEAQ. Unmatched junction bases numbered 12, after V lost 6 bases and J lost 2 bases. The CDR3 covers 17 residues. The CDR3 reads CASSPLSAGGPTDTQYF. The CDR3 region has the DNA TGTGCCAGCAGTCCCCTCTCTGCGGGAGGGCCCACAGATACGCAGTATTTT.

The chain uses TRBV7-2 and TRBJ2-3, with a possible D match to TRBD2 (6 bases). V lost 4 bases and J 2 bases, leaving 16 bases between the germline ends. The CDR3 covers 16 residues. Germline V CDR1 and CDR2: SGHTA, FQGNSA. CDR3 residues: CASSSDPGLPTDTQYF. The DNA of the CDR3 is TGTGCCAGCAGCTCAGACCCGGGACTGCCCACAGATACGCAGTATTTT.

The chain uses TRBV27 and TRBJ1-5; D not resolved. The CDR3 sequence is 13 residues long. V shed 4 bases and J shed 4 bases, with 8 bases lying between them. CDR1 MNHEY and CDR2 SMNVEV come from the germline V gene (reference sequence). The CDR3: CASSWAANQPQHF. In DNA, the CDR3 is TGTGCCAGCAGTTGGGCCGCGAATCAGCCCCAGCATTTT.

This chain joins TRBV21-1 and TRBJ2-7; TRBD1 is the table's D call and was not checked against the DNA. TRBV21-1 represents a pseudogene. The CDR3 sequence is 14 residues long. The CDR3 DNA is TGTGCCAGCAGGGGTGGACAGCCAGCCTACGAGCAGTACTTC. Amino acid sequence: CASRGGQPAYEQYF.

The gene calls are TRBV5-1 and TRBJ1-2; D is perhaps TRBD1 (5 bases). This CDR3 has 14 amino acids. V was shortened by 4 bases and J by 8 bases, with 18 bases between the two germline ends. The V gene's germline CDR1 is SGHRS and CDR2 YFSETQ. This CDR3 reads CASSPPSTGRGYTF. The CDR3 DNA reads as TGCGCCAGCAGCCCGCCAAGCACAGGTCGAGGCTACACCTTC.

The table lists this clone with a few counts. This chain joins TRBV19 and TRBJ1-3; no definite D call. Germline assignment: CDR1 LNHDA and CDR2 SQIVND (reference sequence). The length of the CDR3 is 13 residues. V was clipped by 5 bases and J by 0 bases, with 5 bases between them. The CDR3 sequence is CASSPDSGNTIYF. The CDR3 region has the DNA TGTGCCAGTAGTCCGGACTCTGGAAACACCATATATTTT.

This sequence joins TRBV9 and TRBJ2-3; TRBD2 matches 8 bases. V shed 2 bases and J 5 bases; nucleotides not matched to a gene: 4. The CDR3 is 14 amino acids. Germline loops: CDR1 SGDLS, CDR2 YYNGEE. The DNA for the CDR3 is TGTGCCAGCAGCGTTAGCGGGAAGGGAGATACGCAGTATTTT. It is translated as CASSVSGKGDTQYF.

V gene TRBV10-3 combines with J gene TRBJ2-7, with a weak D call TRBD2 (6 bases). The CDR3 runs to 12 residues. Germline V gene lookup returns CDR1 ENHRY and CDR2 SYGVKD. Trimming took off 6 bases at V and 7 bases at J, with 13 bases between the two ends. CDR3 in amino acids: CAIRGLQEEQYF. CDR3 in DNA: TGTGCCATCAGGGGACTCCAAGAAGAGCAGTACTTC.

V gene TRBV19 combines with J gene TRBJ1-1; TRBD1 matches 7 bases. V was clipped by 5 bases and J by 1 base; unmatched bases: 7. The V gene's germline CDR1 is LNHDA and CDR2 SQIVND (reference sequence). The CDR3 extends over 15 amino acids. CDR3 residues: CASSVTGQANTEAFF. In DNA, the CDR3 is TGTGCCAGTAGTGTAACCGGACAGGCGAACACTGAAGCTTTCTTT.

The rearrangement links TRBV5-1 to TRBJ1-4; D may be TRBD1 (6 bases). Germline loops: CDR1 SGHRS, CDR2 YFSETQ. This CDR3 has 17 amino acids. Trimming stripped 0 bases from V and 3 bases from J, with 15 bases between. CDR3 DNA sequence: TGCGCCAGCAGCTTGGCCCGCCAGGGGTTAGCTAATGAAAAACTGTTTTTT. It encodes CASSLARQGLANEKLFF. The entire variable domain, with the rest obtained from reference TRBV5-1 and TRBJ1-4, is as follows: KAGVTQTPRYLIKTRGQQVTLSCSPISGHRSVSWYQQTPGQGLQFLFEYFSETQRNKGNFPGRFSGRQFSNSRSEMNVSTLELGDSALYLCASSLARQGLANEKLFFGSGTQLSVL.

This chain connects TRBV4-3 to TRBJ1-1; no definite D call. The germline V and J ends were trimmed by 0 bases and 5 bases, with 10 bases remaining between them. Germline V gene lookup returns CDR1 LGHNA and CDR2 YSLEER. This CDR3 contains 14 residues. CDR3 DNA sequence: TGCGCCAGCAGCCAAGAGTTGGGGTTAACTGAAGCTTTCTTT. Amino acid sequence: CASSQELGLTEAFF.

The V call is TRBV15, the J call TRBJ1-3; unclear D gene. The CDR3 is 14 amino acids. The germline V and J ends were trimmed by 2 bases and 0 bases, with 5 bases remaining between them. CDR1 and CDR2 from the germline V gene are LNHNV and YYDKDF (reference sequence). The DNA for the CDR3 is TGTGCCACCAGCAGACACGTCTCTGGAAACACCATATATTTT. This encodes CATSRHVSGNTIYF.

The J gene is TRBJ1-1, the V gene TRBV25-1; 10 bases map to TRBD1. CDR1 MGHDK and CDR2 SYGVNS come from the germline V gene. The CDR3 covers 15 residues. V shed 6 bases and J 0 bases; nucleotides not matched to a gene: 4. CDR3 nucleotide sequence: TGTGCCAGCAGGAGGACAGGGGGTATGAACACTGAAGCTTTCTTT. Protein sequence: CASRRTGGMNTEAFF.

The table lists this clone with a count of one. The V call is TRBV27, the J call TRBJ1-5; no firm D call. The length of the CDR3 is 14 residues. Trimming pared 3 bases from V and 12 bases from J, leaving 18 bases between. Germline V gene lookup returns CDR1 MNHEY and CDR2 SMNVEV (reference sequence). The CDR3 loop reads CASSFSITGSLQHF. As DNA, the CDR3 is TGTGCCAGCAGTTTCTCGATTACCGGGTCCCTCCAGCATTTT.

This chain joins TRBV5-1 and TRBJ2-7; TRBD2 aligns across 9 bases. CDR3 length: 15 amino acids. Germline assignment: CDR1 SGHRS and CDR2 YFSETQ. Trimming removed 4 bases from V and 6 bases from J; junction bases left unmatched: 11. In nucleotides, the CDR3 is TGCGCCAGCAGCCCTTCGGGGACTAGCACCAGCGAGCAGTACTTC. Translating it yields CASSPSGTSTSEQYF.

The V gene is TRBV7-2, the J gene TRBJ1-6; D is unclear. V was pared by 1 base and J by 8 bases, with 6 bases between. The CDR3 has 13 residues. CDR1 is SGHTA, CDR2 FQGNSA, per germline. The chain's CDR3 is CASSLEADSPLHF. The CDR3 DNA reads as TGTGCCAGCAGCTTAGAGGCTGATTCACCCCTCCACTTT.

The chain recombines TRBV7-2 with TRBJ2-7; D perhaps matches TRBD2 (6 bases). CDR1 is SGHTA, CDR2 FQGNSA, per germline. The V end was cut by 5 bases, the J end by 4 bases, with 15 bases between. This CDR3 comprises 14 residues. As DNA, the CDR3 is TGTGCCAGCAGCGCCTCCGGGGGTTTTTACGAGCAGTACTTC. Translating gives CASSASGGFYEQYF.

The count of this clone is one. The chain is built from TRBV10-2 and TRBJ1-5, with D possibly being TRBD1 (5 bases). This CDR3 comprises 13 residues. Germline CDR1 is WSHSY and CDR2 is SAAADI. Trimming stripped 7 bases from V and 2 bases from J, with 9 bases between. The CDR3 region has the DNA TGCGCCAGCACCCAAGGGGGCAATCAGCCCCAGCATTTT. This gives the protein CASTQGGNQPQHF.

This clone was counted a few times. Distinct nucleotide sequences in the sample also encode this CDR3. V usage is TRBV12-3 or TRBV12-4 and J usage is TRBJ1-6; D gene uncertain. This CDR3 spans 13 amino acids. The V gene lost 2 bases and the J gene lost 8 bases, with 7 bases spanning the gap. CDR3: CASSLLRDSPLHF. In nucleotides, the CDR3 is TGTGCCAGCAGTTTACTTAGGGATTCACCCCTCCACTTT.